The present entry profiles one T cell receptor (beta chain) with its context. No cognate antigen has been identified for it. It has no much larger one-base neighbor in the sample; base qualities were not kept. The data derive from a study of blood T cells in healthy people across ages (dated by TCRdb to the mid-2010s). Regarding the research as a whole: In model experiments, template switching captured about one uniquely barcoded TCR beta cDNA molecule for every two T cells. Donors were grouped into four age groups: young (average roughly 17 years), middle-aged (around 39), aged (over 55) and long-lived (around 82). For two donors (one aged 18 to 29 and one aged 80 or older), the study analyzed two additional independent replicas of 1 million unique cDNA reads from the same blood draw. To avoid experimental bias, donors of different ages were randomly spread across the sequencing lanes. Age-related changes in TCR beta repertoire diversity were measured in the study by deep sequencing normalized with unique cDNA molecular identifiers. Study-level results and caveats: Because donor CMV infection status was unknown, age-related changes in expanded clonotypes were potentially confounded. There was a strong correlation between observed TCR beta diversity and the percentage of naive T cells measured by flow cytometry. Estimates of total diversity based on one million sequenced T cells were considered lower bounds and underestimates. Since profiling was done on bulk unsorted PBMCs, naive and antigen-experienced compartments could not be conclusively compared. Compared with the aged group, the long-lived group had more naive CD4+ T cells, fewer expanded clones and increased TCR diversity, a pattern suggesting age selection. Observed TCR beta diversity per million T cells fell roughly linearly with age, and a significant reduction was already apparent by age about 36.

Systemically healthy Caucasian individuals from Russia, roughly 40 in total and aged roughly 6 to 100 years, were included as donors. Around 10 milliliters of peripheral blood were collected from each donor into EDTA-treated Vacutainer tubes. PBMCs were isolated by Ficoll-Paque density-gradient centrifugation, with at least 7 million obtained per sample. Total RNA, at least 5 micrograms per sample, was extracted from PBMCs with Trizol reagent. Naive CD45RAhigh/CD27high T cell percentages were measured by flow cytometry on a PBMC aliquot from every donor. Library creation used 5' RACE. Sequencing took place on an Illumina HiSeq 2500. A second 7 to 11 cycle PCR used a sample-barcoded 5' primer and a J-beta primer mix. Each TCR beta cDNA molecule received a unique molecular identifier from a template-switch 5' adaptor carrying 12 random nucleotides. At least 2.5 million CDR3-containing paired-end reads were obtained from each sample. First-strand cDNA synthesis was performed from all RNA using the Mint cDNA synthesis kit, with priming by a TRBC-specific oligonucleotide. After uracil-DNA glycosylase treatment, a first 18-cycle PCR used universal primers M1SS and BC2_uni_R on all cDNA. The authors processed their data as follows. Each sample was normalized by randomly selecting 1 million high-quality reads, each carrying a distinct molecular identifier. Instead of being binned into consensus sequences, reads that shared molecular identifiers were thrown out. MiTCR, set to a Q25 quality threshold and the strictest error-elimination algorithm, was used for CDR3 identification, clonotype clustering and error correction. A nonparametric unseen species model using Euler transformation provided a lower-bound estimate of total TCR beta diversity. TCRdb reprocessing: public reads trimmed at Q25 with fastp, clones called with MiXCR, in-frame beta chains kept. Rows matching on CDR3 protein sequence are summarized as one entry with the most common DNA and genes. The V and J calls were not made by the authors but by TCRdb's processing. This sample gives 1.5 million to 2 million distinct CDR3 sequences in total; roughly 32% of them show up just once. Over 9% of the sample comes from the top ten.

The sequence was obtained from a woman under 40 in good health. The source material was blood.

The CDR3 in this case is CASSLEGGLSGEQFF. The DNA reads as follows: TGTGCCAGCAGCTTAGAGGGTGGGCTTAGTGGTGAGCAGTTCTTC. The rearrangement combines TRBV7-2 with TRBJ2-1; the D gene remains uncertain. In the germline V gene, CDR1 corresponds to SGHTA and CDR2 to FQGNSA. Inclusive of the bounding cysteine and phenylalanine, the CDR3 is 15 residues long. Only CDR3 DNA remains: 45 bases, in frame from the first base. V gives up 1 base and J gives up 9 bases, and the segment between their germline ends measures 16 bases. With the rest looked up from the reference TRBV7-2 and TRBJ2-1 genes rather than sequenced, the full variable domain is GAGVSQSPSNKVTEKGKDVELRCDPISGHTALYWYRQSLGQGLEFLIYFQGNSAPDKSGLPSDRFSAERTGGSVSTLTIQRTQQEDSAVYLCASSLEGGLSGEQFFGPGTRLTVL.